The 23 T cell receptor beta chains listed next were all sequenced from one sample in a study of T cells in Graves' hyperthyroidism and ophthalmopathy. From RNA transcripts, TCR beta CDR3 regions were amplified. The HTBI primer set drove a first-round RT-PCR of the TCR CDR3. MiXCR, run by TCRdb on the multiplex PCR reads, gives a single entry per CDR3 protein. The profile shows a few hundred thousand distinct CDR3 sequences, more than 12% of them singletons. The sample comprised blood. These receptors originate from a woman in her thirties with Graves' hyperthyroidism.

This clonotype has ten or more counts. V and J are TRBV27 and TRBJ2-7, with TRBD1 matching over 8 bases. V shed 3 bases and J 3 bases; nucleotides not matched to a gene: 7. Germline-derived CDR1 and CDR2 are MNHEY and SMNVEV (reference sequence). The CDR3 has 15 residues. In DNA form, the CDR3 reads TGTGCCAGCAGTTTTCAGGGGGCGCAAGTCTACGAGCAGTACTTC. It is translated as CASSFQGAQVYEQYF.

This clonotype was found many times. The rearrangement links TRBV30 to TRBJ2-2; no clear D gene. From germline, CDR1 is GTSNPN and CDR2 SVGIG (reference sequence). V lost 4 bases and J lost 10, with 19 bases in between. This CDR3 contains 14 residues. CDR3 sequence reads: CAWTPLDSTMELFF. The CDR3 nucleotides are TGTGCCTGGACCCCACTCGATAGCACTATGGAGCTGTTTTTT.

This sequence joins TRBV7-2 and TRBJ2-7; weak D call: TRBD2 (6 bases). The V and J ends lost 3 bases and 2 bases respectively, with 14 bases between them. The CDR3 extends over 15 amino acids. Per the germline V gene, CDR1 is SGHTA and CDR2 is FQGNSA. The CDR3 is CASSLKRERAYEQYF. The CDR3 coding sequence is TGTGCCAGCAGCTTGAAACGGGAGAGAGCCTACGAGCAGTACTTC.

This clonotype has ten or more counts. V gene TRBV30 combines with J gene TRBJ2-7, with 9 bases matching TRBD2. The trim removed 6 bases at V and 2 bases at J, leaving 8 bases unmatched. This CDR3 region has 14 residues. Looked up from germline, CDR1 is GTSNPN and CDR2 is SVGIG (reference sequence). This CDR3 reads CACTLAGGPYEQYF. The DNA for the CDR3 is TGTGCCTGTACACTAGCGGGTGGACCCTACGAGCAGTACTTC.

This clonotype turned up a few times. The chain is built from TRBV12-3 or TRBV12-4 and TRBJ1-1, with D tentatively TRBD1 (6 bases). The CDR3 is 16 residues long. V lost 7 bases, J lost 0 bases, and 18 bases lay in between. CDR3 sequence reads: CASNSVLTGMNTEAFF. In DNA form, the CDR3 reads TGTGCCAGCAACTCTGTTCTTACAGGGATGAACACTGAAGCTTTCTTT.

Regarding this clonotype: A much larger clone differs from this one at a single base, so this may be a read error. This rearrangement joins TRBV7-2 to TRBJ2-7, with D tentatively TRBD2 (6 bases). Germline assignment: CDR1 SGHTA and CDR2 FQGNSA. This CDR3 spans 17 amino acids. V lost 3 bases and J lost 2, with 20 bases in between. CDR3 sequence reads: CASSFSGTGGAPYEQYF. The DNA of the CDR3 is TGTGCCAGCAGCTTCTCCGGGACTGGCGGAGCCCCCTACGAGCAGTACTTC.

The genes are TRBV5-1 and TRBJ2-1; D unclear. This CDR3 has 14 residues. V dropped 1 base and J dropped 5 bases, with 10 bases sitting between them. The V gene's germline CDR1 is SGHRS and CDR2 YFSETQ. The CDR3 region is CASSLFAGNNEQFF. The CDR3 region has the DNA TGCGCCAGCAGCTTGTTTGCTGGCAACAATGAGCAGTTCTTC. Variable domain in full (rest from reference TRBV5-1 and TRBJ2-1): KAGVTQTPRYLIKTRGQQVTLSCSPISGHRSVSWYQQTPGQGLQFLFEYFSETQRNKGNFPGRFSGRQFSNSRSEMNVSTLELGDSALYLCASSLFAGNNEQFFGPGTRLTVL.

The chain links TRBV20-1 to TRBJ2-1; 11 bases fit TRBD1. The CDR3 has 14 residues. With 5 bases clipped from V and 4 bases from J, the junction kept 4 bases outside the gene matches. CDR1 and CDR2 (germline): DFQATT, SNEGSKA (reference sequence). Here the CDR3 reads CSAPGQGGYNEQFF. Written as DNA, the CDR3 is TGCAGTGCTCCGGGACAGGGGGGGTACAATGAGCAGTTCTTC.

This clonotype occurred many times. The chain joins TRBV6-5 to TRBJ2-5; D possibly corresponds to TRBD1 (6 bases). The CDR3 is 16 amino acids. In germline, CDR1 is MNHEY, CDR2 SVGAGI. Trimming removed 1 base at V and 3 bases at J, with 15 bases between. The CDR3 loop reads CASSYFYADSKETQYF. The CDR3 bases are TGTGCCAGCAGTTACTTTTACGCGGACAGTAAAGAGACCCAGTACTTC.

This clonotype appeared a few times. V is TRBV20-1 and J is TRBJ2-5, with D perhaps TRBD2 (5 bases). Germline CDR1 is DFQATT and CDR2 is SNEGSKA (reference sequence). The CDR3 length is 11 residues. The CDR3: CRLSRGETQYF. DNA for the CDR3: TGCAGATTGTCCCGGGGAGAGACCCAGTACTTC.

This clonotype was counted a few times. The genes are TRBV7-9 and TRBJ1-1; 10 bases agree with TRBD1. CDR1 and CDR2 from the germline V gene are SEHNR and FQNEAQ (reference sequence). With V trimmed by 5 bases and J by 6 bases, 6 bases remained unmatched. The CDR3 is made up of 14 amino acids. The CDR3 sequence is CASSPRTGGSEAFF. CDR3 DNA sequence: TGTGCCAGCAGCCCCCGGACAGGGGGTTCTGAAGCTTTCTTT.

V gene TRBV2 combines with J gene TRBJ2-3; D gene ambiguous. CDR1 is SNHLY and CDR2 is FYNNEI in the germline V gene. Trimming left V 4 bases short and J 8 bases short, with 4 bases between. The CDR3 spans 10 residues. This CDR3 is CASSGVTQYF. CDR3 nucleotide sequence: TGTGCCAGCAGTGGTGTTACGCAGTATTTT.

This clonotype showed up many times. The chain joins TRBV2 to TRBJ1-5; D is undetermined. There are 14 residues in the CDR3. Germline V gives CDR1 SNHLY, CDR2 FYNNEI. V was shortened by 4 bases and J by 2 bases, with 9 bases between the two germline ends. As DNA, the CDR3 is TGTGCCAGCAGTGGGAACATCGGCAATCAGCCCCAGCATTTT. This encodes CASSGNIGNQPQHF.

This clonotype occurred many times. The rearrangement uses TRBV2 and TRBJ2-5; 7 bases are a match to TRBD1. V lost 6 bases, J lost 0 bases, and 4 bases stayed unmatched. From germline, CDR1 is SNHLY and CDR2 FYNNEI. There are 14 residues in the CDR3. This CDR3 is CASRPTGNQETQYF. The CDR3 coding sequence is TGTGCCAGCAGACCGACAGGGAACCAAGAGACCCAGTACTTC.

The table lists this clonotype with many counts. V usage is TRBV20-1 and J usage is TRBJ1-5; 7 nucleotides align to TRBD1. V lost 5 bases and J lost 5; bases outside the gene matches: 6. CDR1 is DFQATT and CDR2 is SNEGSKA in the germline V gene (reference sequence). The CDR3 has 13 residues. This chain's CDR3 is CSAHGTVHQPQHF. CDR3 coding DNA: TGCAGTGCTCACGGGACAGTCCATCAGCCCCAGCATTTT.

The sample holds a few counts of this clonotype. V and J are TRBV28 and TRBJ2-2; TRBD1 or TRBD2 may be the D gene (5 bases each). The CDR3 runs to 16 residues. V lost 7 bases and J 0 bases, leaving 15 bases between the germline ends. CDR1 MDHEN and CDR2 SYDVKM come from the germline V gene. The CDR3: CASTSYGTANTGELFF. CDR3 nucleotide sequence: TGTGCCAGCACCTCGTACGGGACCGCGAACACCGGGGAGCTGTTTTTT.

In its sample, this clonotype was seen many times. V is TRBV3-1 and J is TRBJ1-2, with 7 bases identical to TRBD1. Germline CDR1 reads LGHDT; CDR2 reads YNNKEL (reference sequence). The CDR3 totals 16 residues. V lost 4 bases to trimming and J lost 4 bases; unmatched junction nucleotides: 12. CDR3 nucleotides: TGTGCCAGCAGCCCCACCTCCGGGACAGTTTCCTATGGCTACACCTTC. Its translation: CASSPTSGTVSYGYTF.

CDR3 DNA: TGTGCCAGCAGCTCTCCAGGGAGATCTGAAGCTTTCTTT. Translated: CASSSPGRSEAFF. The V and J genes are TRBV7-3 and TRBJ1-1, with a possible D match to TRBD1 (5 bases). The CDR3 spans 13 residues. Per the germline V gene, CDR1 is SGHTA and CDR2 is FQGTGA. Trimming took off 4 bases at V and 6 bases at J, with 12 bases between the two ends.

The V and J genes are TRBV28 and TRBJ2-7; no clear D gene. In germline, CDR1 is MDHEN, CDR2 SYDVKM. The length of the CDR3 is 13 residues. Trimming took 6 bases from V and 1 from J, leaving 10 bases between them. The CDR3 coding sequence is TGTGCCAGCAGCCCGCGGCAGTCCTACGAGCAGTACTTC. As protein: CASSPRQSYEQYF.

This clonotype has ten or more counts. The rearrangement joins TRBV3-1 to TRBJ2-1, with 10 bases identical to TRBD1. The trim removed 4 bases at V and 5 bases at J, leaving 2 bases unmatched. Germline V gene sequence: CDR1 LGHDT, CDR2 YNNKEL (reference sequence). The CDR3 has 14 amino acids. CDR3 region: CASSRDRGNNEQFF. The CDR3 DNA sequence: TGTGCCAGCAGCCGGGACAGGGGAAACAATGAGCAGTTCTTC.

This clonotype has just one count. This may arise from a read error, as a much more abundant clone is one base away. The chain carries TRBV7-2 and TRBJ2-1; D is perhaps TRBD2 (7 bases). CDR1 is SGHTA and CDR2 is FQGNSA in the germline V gene. The CDR3 runs 14 residues. The CDR3 region is CPSSLGGATSAKFF. CDR3 nucleotide sequence: TGTCCCAGCAGCTTAGGGGGAGCTACTAGCGCGAAGTTCTTC.

The sample holds a few counts of this clonotype. This chain links TRBV6-1 with TRBJ2-2, with 10 nucleotides matching TRBD2. The CDR3 covers 17 residues. Germline V gene data show CDR1 as MNHNS and CDR2 as SASEGT. V was clipped by 9 bases and J by 7 bases; unmatched bases: 17. Here the CDR3 reads CASHPDLAGVTVGELFF. The CDR3 DNA is TGTGCCAGTCACCCAGACCTAGCGGGAGTAACTGTCGGGGAGCTGTTTTTT.

This clonotype was counted many times. V usage is TRBV30 and J usage is TRBJ1-5, with D tentatively TRBD1 (5 bases). With 0 bases removed from V and 3 bases from J, the gap between germline ends came to 12 bases. Looked up from germline, CDR1 is GTSNPN and CDR2 is SVGIG (reference sequence). This CDR3 spans 15 amino acids. The CDR3 here is CAWSVWRGTNQPQHF. The DNA for the CDR3 is TGTGCCTGGAGTGTATGGAGGGGTACCAATCAGCCCCAGCATTTT.